This T cell receptor (beta chain) was documented in a study of control samples from healthy donors and cancer patients. Here immunoSEQ multiplex PCR was the method, and the copy in TCRdb shows in-frame clones only, minus some. The sample has 150,000 or so clones; approximately 96% are singletons. Germline V gene sequence: CDR1 SGHDN, CDR2 FVKESK. The CDR3 sequence is 13 residues long. V shed 1 base and J shed 5 bases, with 8 bases lying between them. The sample consisted of blood. The receptor comes from a man aged 40-49 years in good health. This sequence joins TRBV14 and TRBJ1-1; no clear D gene. The CDR3 spells CASSQGSWTEAFF. The CDR3 DNA is TGTGCCAGCAGCCAAGGGTCGTGGACTGAAGCTTTCTTT.